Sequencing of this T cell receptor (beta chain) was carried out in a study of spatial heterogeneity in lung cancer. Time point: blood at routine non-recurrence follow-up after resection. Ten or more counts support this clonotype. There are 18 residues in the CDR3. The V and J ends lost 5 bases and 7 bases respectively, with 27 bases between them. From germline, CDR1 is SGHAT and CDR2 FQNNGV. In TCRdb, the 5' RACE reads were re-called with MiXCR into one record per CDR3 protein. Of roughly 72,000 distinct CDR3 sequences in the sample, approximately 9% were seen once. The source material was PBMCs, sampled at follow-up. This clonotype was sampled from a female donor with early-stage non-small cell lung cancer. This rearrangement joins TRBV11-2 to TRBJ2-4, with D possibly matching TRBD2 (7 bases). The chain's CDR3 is CASSQRGGGMAIENIQYF. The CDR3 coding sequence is TGTGCCAGCAGCCAAAGAGGGGGAGGGATGGCCATTGAGAACATTCAGTACTTC.